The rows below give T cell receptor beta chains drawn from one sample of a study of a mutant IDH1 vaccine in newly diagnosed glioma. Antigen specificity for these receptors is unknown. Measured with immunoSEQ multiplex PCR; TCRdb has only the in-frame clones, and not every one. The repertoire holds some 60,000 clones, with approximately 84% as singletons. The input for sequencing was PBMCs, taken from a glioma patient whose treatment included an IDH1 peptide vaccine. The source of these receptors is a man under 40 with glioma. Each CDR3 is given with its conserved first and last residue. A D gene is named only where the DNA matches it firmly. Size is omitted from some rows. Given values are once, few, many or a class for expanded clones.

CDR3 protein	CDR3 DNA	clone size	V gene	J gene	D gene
CASSSGLANEQFF	TGTGCCAGCAGCAGTGGACTAGCTAATGAGCAGTTCTTC	-	TRBV14	TRBJ2-1	TRBD2
CASSPRTGEVNEKLFF	TGTGCCAGCAGCCCCCGAACAGGGGAGGTGAATGAAAAACTGTTTTTT	few	TRBV7-8	TRBJ1-4	TRBD1
CASSVQLGTGTNNEQFF	TGTGCCAGCAGCGTCCAACTCGGGACAGGGACTAACAATGAGCAGTTCTTC	-	TRBV7-8	TRBJ2-1	TRBD1
CASSPTGTGPYEQYF	TGTGCCAGCAGTCCCACCGGGACAGGGCCCTACGAGCAGTACTTC	-	TRBV27	TRBJ2-7	TRBD1
CASSSTKNTEAFF	TGTGCCAGTAGTTCGACAAAGAACACTGAAGCTTTCTTT	-	TRBV19	TRBJ1-1	-
CASSDWRGGQETQYF	TGTGCCAGCAGTGACTGGCGGGGGGGACAAGAGACCCAGTACTTC	-	TRBV6-1	TRBJ2-5	TRBD2
CASSSTSGSGDEQFF	TGTGCCAGCAGTTCGACTAGCGGGAGTGGGGATGAGCAGTTCTTC	-	TRBV6-6	TRBJ2-1	TRBD2
CASSPSGVAGGKGEQYF	TGCGCCAGCAGCCCCTCCGGGGTAGCGGGAGGGAAAGGCGAGCAGTACTTC	-	TRBV5-1	TRBJ2-7	TRBD2
CASSDRGAEQFF	TGTGCCAGCAGTGACCGGGGGGCTGAGCAGTTCTTC	-	TRBV2	TRBJ2-1	-
CASRRTELQPQHF	TGTGCCAGCAGACGGACGGAGCTTCAGCCCCAGCATTTT	few	TRBV27	TRBJ1-5	-
CASSQDQGREQFF	TGTGCCAGCAGCCAAGATCAAGGGAGGGAGCAGTTCTTC	-	TRBV7-6	TRBJ2-1	-
CASSHGGTGDPYNEQFF	TGCGCCAGCAGCCATGGTGGGACAGGGGACCCCTACAATGAGCAGTTCTTC	-	TRBV4-1	TRBJ2-1	TRBD1
CASSLLGQNQPQHF	TGTGCCAGCAGTCTCCTGGGACAGAATCAGCCCCAGCATTTT	-	TRBV27	TRBJ1-5	TRBD1
CASSVGGTNEKLFF	TGTGCCAGCAGCGTTGGGGGAACTAATGAAAAACTGTTTTTT	few	TRBV9	TRBJ1-4	-
CASSVGGALGTEAFF	TGTGCCAGCAGCGTAGGGGGGGCGTTAGGCACTGAAGCTTTCTTT	-	TRBV9	TRBJ1-1	-
CASSGRDYNEQFF	TGTGCCAGCAGCGGCCGGGACTACAATGAGCAGTTCTTC	-	TRBV7-9	TRBJ2-1	-
CAIMDSQAYEQYF	TGTGCCATCATGGACTCCCAGGCCTACGAGCAGTACTTC	-	TRBV10-3	TRBJ2-7	-
CASSIARHSGANVLTF	TGTGCCAGTAGTATAGCACGGCACTCTGGGGCCAACGTCCTGACTTTC	-	TRBV19	TRBJ2-6	-
CASRGLRGADYGYTF	TGTGCCAGCAGAGGGTTACGGGGGGCTGACTATGGCTACACCTTC	-	TRBV27	TRBJ1-2	-
CASSFDRENEQFF	TGTGCCAGCAGCTTTGACAGGGAGAATGAGCAGTTCTTC	-	TRBV7-2	TRBJ2-1	TRBD1
CASSLWQGFFEQYF	TGTGCCAGCAGCTTGTGGCAGGGGTTCTTCGAGCAGTACTTC	once	TRBV5-5	TRBJ2-7	-
CASSEDWNEQYF	TGTGCCAGCAGTGAGGACTGGAACGAGCAGTACTTC	-	TRBV28	TRBJ2-7	-
CASGFGLAGDFEQFF	TGCGCCAGCGGATTCGGACTAGCGGGAGACTTTGAGCAGTTCTTC	-	TRBV5-1	TRBJ2-1	TRBD2
CARSLGGPYPYNEQFF	TGTGCCAGAAGCTTGGGCGGGCCCTACCCCTACAATGAGCAGTTCTTC	-	TRBV5-3	TRBJ2-1	-
CASSPSRAIYEQYF	TGTGCCAGCAGCCCGTCTCGGGCAATCTACGAGCAGTACTTC	few	TRBV7-9	TRBJ2-7	-
CASSLTSGRRNEQFF	TGTGCCAGCAGTTTAACTAGCGGGAGGAGAAATGAGCAGTTCTTC	-	TRBV28	TRBJ2-1	TRBD2
CASSSKGLAGSSSTDTQYF	TGTGCCAGCAGCTCGAAGGGTCTAGCGGGGTCCTCTAGCACAGATACGCAGTATTTT	-	TRBV5-5	TRBJ2-3	TRBD2
CASRRDTRSKANYGYTF	TGCGCCAGCAGGCGGGACACCCGATCGAAAGCTAACTATGGCTACACCTTC	-	TRBV5-1	TRBJ1-2	-
CASSPAGPLREQYF	TGTGCCAGCAGCCCAGCGGGACCCCTGAGGGAGCAGTACTTC	few	TRBV7-9	TRBJ2-7	TRBD2
CASSYPDARGELFF	TGTGCCAGCAGTTACCCGGACGCCCGTGGGGAGCTGTTTTTT	-	TRBV6-5	TRBJ2-2	-
CSSRDSGDTEAFF	TGCAGCTCAAGAGACAGCGGGGACACTGAAGCTTTCTTT	few	TRBV29-1	TRBJ1-1	-
CASSLGGNTEAFF	TGTGCCAGCAGTTTAGGCGGGAACACTGAAGCTTTCTTT	-	TRBV28	TRBJ1-1	-
CASSSNPAGTGARVKNIQYF	TGTGCCAGCAGCTCAAATCCGGCGGGGACAGGCGCTAGGGTCAAAAACATTCAGTACTTC	-	TRBV2	TRBJ2-4	TRBD1
CASSLVVGYQPQHF	TGTGCCAGCAGCTTAGTTGTTGGGTATCAGCCCCAGCATTTT	-	TRBV7-2	TRBJ1-5	-
CASSLNQPQHF	TGTGCCAGCAGCTTAAATCAGCCCCAGCATTTT	-	TRBV5-5	TRBJ1-5	-
CASSAPQGRTDTQYF	TGTGCCAGCAGCGCCCCCCAGGGCCGCACAGATACGCAGTATTTT	few	TRBV7-3	TRBJ2-3	-
CASSFNRGADTQYF	TGTGCCAGCAGCTTTAACAGGGGAGCAGATACGCAGTATTTT	-	TRBV7-3	TRBJ2-3	TRBD1
CATSRGGGNTGELFF	TGTGCCACCAGCAGAGGAGGAGGGAACACCGGGGAGCTGTTTTTT	-	TRBV15	TRBJ2-2	-
CASSLGAGVTGGTQYF	TGTGCCAGCAGCTTGGGGGCGGGGGTCACGGGAGGGACCCAGTACTTC	-	TRBV5-4	TRBJ2-5	TRBD2
CASSPGQGWRDTEAFF	TGTGCCAGCAGTCCGGGACAGGGATGGCGGGACACTGAAGCTTTCTTT	-	TRBV28	TRBJ1-1	TRBD1
CAWSVVKGTEAFF	TGTGCCTGGAGTGTTGTTAAAGGCACTGAAGCTTTCTTT	few	TRBV30	TRBJ1-1	-
CASSFGLAGEQYF	TGTGCCAGCAGTTTCGGGCTAGCGGGGGAGCAGTACTTC	-	TRBV27	TRBJ2-7	TRBD2